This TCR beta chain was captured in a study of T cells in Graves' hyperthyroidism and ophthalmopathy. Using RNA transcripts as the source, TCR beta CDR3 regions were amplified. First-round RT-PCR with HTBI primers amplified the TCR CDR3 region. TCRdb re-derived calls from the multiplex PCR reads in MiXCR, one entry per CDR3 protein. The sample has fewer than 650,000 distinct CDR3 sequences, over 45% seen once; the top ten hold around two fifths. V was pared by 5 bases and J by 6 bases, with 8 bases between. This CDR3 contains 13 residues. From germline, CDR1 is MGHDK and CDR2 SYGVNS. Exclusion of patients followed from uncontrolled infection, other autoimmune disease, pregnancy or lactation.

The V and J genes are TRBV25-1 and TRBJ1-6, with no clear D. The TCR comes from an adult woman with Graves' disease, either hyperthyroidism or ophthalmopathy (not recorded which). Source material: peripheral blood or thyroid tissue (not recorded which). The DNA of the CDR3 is TGTGCCAGCAGTCTCCGGACTAATTCACCCCTCCACTTT. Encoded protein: CASSLRTNSPLHF. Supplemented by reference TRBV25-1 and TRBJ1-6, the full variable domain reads EADIYQTPRYLVIGTGKKITLECSQTMGHDKMYWYQQDPGMELHLIHYSYGVNSTEKGDLSSESTVSRIRTEHFPLTLESARPSHTSQYLCASSLRTNSPLHFGNGTRLTVT.